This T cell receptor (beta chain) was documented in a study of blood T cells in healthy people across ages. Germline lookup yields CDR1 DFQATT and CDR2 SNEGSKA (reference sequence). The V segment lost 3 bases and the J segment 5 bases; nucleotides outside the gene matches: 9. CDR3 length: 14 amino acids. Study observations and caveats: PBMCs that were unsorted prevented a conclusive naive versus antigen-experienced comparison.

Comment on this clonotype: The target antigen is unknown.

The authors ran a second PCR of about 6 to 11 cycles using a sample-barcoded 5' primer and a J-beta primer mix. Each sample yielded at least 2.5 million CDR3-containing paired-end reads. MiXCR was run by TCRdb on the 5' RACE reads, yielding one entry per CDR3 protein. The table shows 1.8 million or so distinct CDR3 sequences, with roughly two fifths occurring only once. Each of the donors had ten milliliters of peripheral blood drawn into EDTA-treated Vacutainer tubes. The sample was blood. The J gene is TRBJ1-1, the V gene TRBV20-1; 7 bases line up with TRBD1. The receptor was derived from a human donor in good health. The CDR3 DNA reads TGCAGTGCTAGCGACAGGGCGCGGCGGACTGAAGCTTTCTTT. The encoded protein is CSASDRARRTEAFF.